Listed below are T cell receptor beta chains from one sample, sequenced in a study of cytomegalovirus exposure and HLA in healthy donors. This table comes from immunoSEQ multiplex PCR, and its TCRdb copy is limited to in-frame clones, with some not included. This sample has roughly 76,000 clones, with 75% to 90% found just once. Sequencing used PBMCs. The receptors stem from a young woman in good health and CMV-seronegative. Each CDR3 is given with its conserved first and last residue. Each record gives: V gene, J gene, clone size, D gene, CDR3 protein, CDR3 DNA. A D gene is named only where the DNA matches it firmly. Expanded clones are given a class, and other clones once, few, many or no size at all.

v_gene: TRBV6-1; j_gene: TRBJ2-7; abundance: .; d_gene: .; CDR3aa: CASSEAGRYEQYF; CDR3nt: TGTGCCAGCAGTGAAGCGGGCCGATACGAGCAGTACTTC
v_gene: TRBV7-9; j_gene: TRBJ2-2; abundance: .; d_gene: TRBD2; CDR3aa: CASSLGGGTGELFF; CDR3nt: TGTGCCAGCAGCTTAGGGGGGGGCACCGGGGAGCTGTTTTTT
v_gene: TRBV11-1; j_gene: TRBJ2-2; abundance: .; d_gene: .; CDR3aa: CASSPRLSEWAGELFF; CDR3nt: TGTGCCAGCAGCCCGAGACTGAGCGAGTGGGCCGGGGAGCTGTTTTTT
v_gene: TRBV30; j_gene: TRBJ2-2; abundance: few; d_gene: TRBD2; CDR3aa: CAWRGGRDTGELFF; CDR3nt: TGTGCCTGGCGGGGGGGCCGGGACACCGGGGAGCTGTTTTTT
v_gene: TRBV5-4; j_gene: TRBJ1-4; abundance: .; d_gene: .; CDR3aa: CASSLKSGDEKLFF; CDR3nt: TGTGCCAGCAGCTTGAAGTCAGGGGATGAAAAACTGTTTTTT
v_gene: TRBV9; j_gene: TRBJ1-3; abundance: .; d_gene: .; CDR3aa: CASSVAYSISGNTIYF; CDR3nt: TGTGCCAGCAGCGTAGCCTACAGTATCTCTGGAAACACCATATATTTT
v_gene: TRBV5-1; j_gene: TRBJ2-1; abundance: .; d_gene: .; CDR3aa: CASSLSGIGITSNEQFF; CDR3nt: TGCGCCAGCAGCTTGTCGGGTATTGGAATAACTTCCAATGAGCAGTTCTTC
v_gene: TRBV6-1; j_gene: TRBJ1-5; abundance: .; d_gene: .; CDR3aa: CASSESGGSIQPQHF; CDR3nt: TGTGCCAGCAGTGAAAGCGGGGGATCAATCCAGCCCCAGCATTTT
v_gene: TRBV30; j_gene: TRBJ2-7; abundance: .; d_gene: TRBD2; CDR3aa: CAWSVPSSGYEQYF; CDR3nt: TGTGCCTGGAGTGTACCGTCTAGCGGGTACGAGCAGTACTTC
v_gene: TRBV10-3; j_gene: TRBJ1-1; abundance: few; d_gene: TRBD1; CDR3aa: CAISERDRGNTEAFF; CDR3nt: TGTGCCATCAGTGAACGGGACAGAGGGAACACTGAAGCTTTCTTT
v_gene: TRBV9; j_gene: TRBJ2-5; abundance: .; d_gene: .; CDR3aa: CASSVLGEETQYF; CDR3nt: TGTGCCAGCAGCGTATTGGGAGAGGAGACCCAGTACTTC
v_gene: TRBV27; j_gene: TRBJ2-3; abundance: .; d_gene: TRBD2; CDR3aa: CASSLHLGFSGRPDTQYF; CDR3nt: TGTGCCAGCAGTTTACACCTTGGTTTTAGCGGGAGGCCAGATACGCAGTATTTT
v_gene: TRBV6-5; j_gene: TRBJ2-1; abundance: .; d_gene: TRBD1; CDR3aa: CASRDRGLGEQFF; CDR3nt: TGTGCCAGCCGGGACAGGGGGCTCGGGGAGCAGTTCTTC
v_gene: TRBV15; j_gene: TRBJ1-5; abundance: .; d_gene: TRBD1; CDR3aa: CATSRETGGQPQHF; CDR3nt: TGTGCCACCAGCAGGGAAACAGGGGGTCAGCCCCAGCATTTT
v_gene: TRBV6-5; j_gene: TRBJ2-7; abundance: .; d_gene: .; CDR3aa: CASSYSALMGPGEQYF; CDR3nt: TGTGCCAGCAGTTACTCGGCCCTCATGGGCCCGGGGGAGCAGTACTTC
v_gene: TRBV6-5; j_gene: TRBJ2-1; abundance: few; d_gene: TRBD2; CDR3aa: CASSQEAGGDEQFF; CDR3nt: TGTGCCAGCAGTCAGGAAGCGGGAGGTGATGAGCAGTTCTTC
v_gene: TRBV6-6; j_gene: TRBJ2-7; abundance: .; d_gene: .; CDR3aa: CASHGKKSYEQYF; CDR3nt: TGTGCCAGCCACGGGAAGAAGTCCTACGAGCAGTACTTC
v_gene: TRBV10-1; j_gene: TRBJ2-3; abundance: .; d_gene: TRBD2; CDR3aa: CAGWTSGYTDTQYF; CDR3nt: TGCGCCGGGTGGACTAGCGGGTACACAGATACGCAGTATTTT
v_gene: TRBV28; j_gene: TRBJ1-3; abundance: .; d_gene: .; CDR3aa: CASSLWSLASGNTIYF; CDR3nt: TGTGCCAGCAGTTTATGGAGCCTTGCCTCTGGAAACACCATATATTTT
v_gene: TRBV9; j_gene: TRBJ1-2; abundance: once; d_gene: .; CDR3aa: CASSEGDRYTF; CDR3nt: TGTGCCAGCAGCGAGGGGGACCGTTACACCTTC
v_gene: TRBV10-3; j_gene: TRBJ2-5; abundance: .; d_gene: .; CDR3aa: CAISVGGEETQYF; CDR3nt: TGTGCCATCAGTGTAGGAGGGGAAGAGACCCAGTACTTC
v_gene: TRBV6-5; j_gene: TRBJ2-5; abundance: .; d_gene: TRBD1; CDR3aa: CASMDRGLETQYF; CDR3nt: TGTGCCAGCATGGACAGGGGGCTGGAGACCCAGTACTTC
v_gene: TRBV7-2; j_gene: TRBJ2-5; abundance: .; d_gene: .; CDR3aa: CASSPSDGKTQYF; CDR3nt: TGTGCCAGCAGCCCCTCCGACGGGAAGACCCAGTACTTC